The following is a T cell receptor (beta chain) sequence with its context. Germline lookup yields CDR1 SGHNT and CDR2 YYREEE (reference sequence). This CDR3 has 12 amino acids. The germline V and J ends were trimmed by 2 bases and 4 bases, with 5 bases remaining between them. This entry comes from a study of blood T cell repertoires in COVID-19. Study summary: Material from acute and convalescent COVID-19 was sourced from the United States, Italy and Spain. T cells, B-cell-depleted T cells, or PBMCs provided the cDNA or gDNA that served as material.

Authors' processing steps: Amplification from reference gene primers served as the basis for estimated nucleated cell counts. Assay: immunoSEQ multiplex PCR; the TCRdb copy retains only in-frame clones and omits some. V, J and clone size are taken as reported in that table, and D and trimming were inferred from the DNA itself. The sample shows around 89,000 clones, 70% to 90% of them seen only once. The source material was peripheral blood. The chain joins TRBV5-4 to TRBJ2-3, with unresolved D. The receptor comes from a man in his 60s with acute or convalescent COVID-19. CDR3: CASSFSPDTQYF. In DNA, the CDR3 is TGTGCCAGCAGCTTCTCCCCAGATACGCAGTATTTT.